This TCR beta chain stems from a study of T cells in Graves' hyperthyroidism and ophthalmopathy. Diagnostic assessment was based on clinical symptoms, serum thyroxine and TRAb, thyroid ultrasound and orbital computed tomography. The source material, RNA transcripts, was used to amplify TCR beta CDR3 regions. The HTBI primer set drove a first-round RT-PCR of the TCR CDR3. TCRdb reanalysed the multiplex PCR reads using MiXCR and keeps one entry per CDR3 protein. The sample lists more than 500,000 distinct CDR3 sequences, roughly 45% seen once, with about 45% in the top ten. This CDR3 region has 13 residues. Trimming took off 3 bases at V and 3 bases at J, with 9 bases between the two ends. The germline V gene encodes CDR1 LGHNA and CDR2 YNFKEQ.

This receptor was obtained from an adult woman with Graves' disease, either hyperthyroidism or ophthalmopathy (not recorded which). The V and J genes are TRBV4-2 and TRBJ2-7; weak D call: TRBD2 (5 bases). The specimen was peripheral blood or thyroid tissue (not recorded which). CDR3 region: CASSQERIYEQYF. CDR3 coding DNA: TGTGCCAGCAGCCAGGAGCGGATCTACGAGCAGTACTTC.